Listed here are 22 T cell receptor beta chains from one sample, sequenced in a study of CD8+ T cells in alopecia areata. Stated treatment: oral pan-JAK inhibitor, 5-10 mg twice daily. Isolated RNA was reverse transcribed into cDNA used as the sequencing template. The data were produced by immunoSEQ multiplex PCR, yet TCRdb's version contains in-frame clones alone and is incomplete. The sample has some 200,000 clones; 58% are singletons. Specimen: CD4+ T cells sorted from blood, collected at week 24, from a patient treated with tofacitinib. The receptors were gathered from a human donor with alopecia areata.

The genes are TRBV15 and TRBJ1-2; D is unclear. Germline assignment: CDR1 LNHNV and CDR2 YYDKDF (reference sequence). The CDR3 is 13 amino acids. Trimming removed 0 bases at V and 3 bases at J, with 5 bases between. This chain's CDR3 is CATSRDQYYGYTF. For the CDR3, the DNA is TGTGCCACCAGCAGAGATCAGTACTATGGCTACACCTTC.

This chain joins TRBV6-1 and TRBJ2-1, with 9 bases lining up with TRBD2. The CDR3 consists of 14 residues. With 5 bases clipped from V and 4 bases from J, the junction kept 3 bases outside the gene matches. Germline values: CDR1 MNHNS, CDR2 SASEGT. This CDR3 is CASSNSGSYNEQFF. The CDR3 region has the DNA TGTGCCAGCAGTAATAGCGGGAGTTACAATGAGCAGTTCTTC.

This clone was observed a handful of times. This chain uses TRBV29-1 with TRBJ2-1, with TRBD2 as a possible D gene (5 bases). CDR3 length equals 16 residues. V gave up 7 bases and J gave up 4 bases, with 23 bases separating them. The germline CDR1 and CDR2 sequences are SQVTM and ANQGSEA. CDR3: CSGEPTPPEGYNEQFF. Here the CDR3 DNA reads TGCAGCGGGGAACCCACACCCCCCGAGGGATACAATGAGCAGTTCTTC.

This CDR3 reads CASTFRTGGETQYF. The CDR3 bases are TGTGCCAGCACCTTCCGGACAGGGGGCGAGACCCAGTACTTC. The chain couples TRBV6-1 to TRBJ2-5, with 11 positions matching TRBD1. CDR1 is MNHNS and CDR2 is SASEGT in the germline V gene. The CDR3 spans 14 residues. The V segment lost 7 bases and the J segment 5 bases; nucleotides outside the gene matches: 6.

This sequence joins TRBV7-9 and TRBJ2-1; D possibly corresponds to TRBD2 (5 bases). V was cut by 6 bases and J by 1 base, with 16 bases left in between. This CDR3 comprises 16 residues. Looked up from germline, CDR1 is SEHNR and CDR2 is FQNEAQ (reference sequence). The CDR3 nucleotides are TGTGCCAGCAGATCCACAACGGGGTCATCCTACAATGAGCAGTTCTTC. This translates into CASRSTTGSSYNEQFF.

This clone has just a few counts. The chain carries TRBV29-1 and TRBJ1-2, with 9 bases lining up with TRBD1. The CDR3 spans 15 residues. J was trimmed by 4 bases and V by 5 bases; bases with no gene match: 11. Per germline, CDR1 SQVTM and CDR2 ANQGSEA. CDR3 in amino acids: CSVMGQGSGGYGYTF. CDR3 sequence (DNA): TGCAGCGTTATGGGACAGGGAAGTGGGGGCTATGGCTACACCTTC.

The chain is built from TRBV15 and TRBJ2-3, with 12 bases that match TRBD2. The CDR3 contains 16 residues. Germline V lookup: CDR1 LNHNV, CDR2 YYDKDF (reference sequence). V trimming: 1 base; J trimming: 3 bases; junction bases outside the gene matches: 2. The CDR3 sequence: CATSRGTSGDTDTQYF. Here the CDR3 DNA reads TGTGCCACCAGCAGAGGGACTAGCGGGGATACAGATACGCAGTATTTT. Complete variable domain (other parts from reference TRBV15 and TRBJ2-3): DAMVIQNPRYQVTQFGKPVTLSCSQTLNHNVMYWYQQKSSQAPKLLFHYYDKDFNNEADTPDNFQSRRPNTSFCFLDIRSPGLGDTAMYLCATSRGTSGDTDTQYFGPGTRLTVL.

In its sample, this clone was seen a few times. The chain joins TRBV19 to TRBJ1-1, with D possibly TRBD1 on 5 matching bases. The V gene's germline CDR1 is LNHDA and CDR2 SQIVND (reference sequence). The CDR3 has 12 residues. V was trimmed by 10 bases and J by 11 bases, leaving 20 bases between them. Written as DNA, the CDR3 is TGTGCCATAGCCAGGCCCCCTGGGACCGCTTTCTTT. It translates to CAIARPPGTAFF.

In regard to this clone: Germline is not matched at one junction end, which may reflect a read error. The V and J genes are TRBV11-2 and TRBJ1-5, with 8 bases aligning to TRBD1. Germline CDR1 SGHAT, CDR2 FQNNGV. The CDR3 spans 15 residues. CDR3 loop: CASSLRAGGNQPQHF. The CDR3 DNA follows: TGTGCCAGCAGCTTGAGGGCAGGGGGCAACCAGCCCCAGCATTTT.

This rearrangement joins TRBV10-3 to TRBJ2-7, with D hard to call. Germline loops: CDR1 ENHRY, CDR2 SYGVKD. CDR3 length: 16 residues. The ends were cut back, 0 bases at V and 2 bases at J, with 14 bases in the middle. DNA of the CDR3: TGTGCCATCAGTGAGTCTCGCGACGGATTTCCCTACGAGCAGTACTTC. The encoded protein is CAISESRDGFPYEQYF.

The gene calls are TRBV7-9 and TRBJ2-7; D is possibly TRBD2 (6 bases). From germline, CDR1 is SEHNR and CDR2 FQNEAQ (reference sequence). V shed 2 bases and J shed 5 bases, with 16 bases lying between them. This CDR3 is 15 amino acids long. The CDR3 loop is CASSLQSREINEQYF. For the CDR3, the DNA is TGTGCCAGCAGCTTACAATCCCGGGAGATCAACGAGCAGTACTTC.

The chain carries TRBV5-4 and TRBJ2-2; 9 bases agree with TRBD2. V lost 4 bases, J lost 6 bases, and 10 bases stayed unmatched. From germline, CDR1 is SGHNT and CDR2 YYREEE (reference sequence). The CDR3 sequence is 16 residues long. The CDR3 DNA sequence: TGTGCCAGCAGCACACAGCGGGAGGTTACCTCCGGGGAGCTGTTTTTT. It translates to CASSTQREVTSGELFF. The variable domain in full, completed from reference TRBV5-4 and TRBJ2-2, reads ETGVTQSPTHLIKTRGQQVTLRCSSQSGHNTVSWYQQALGQGPQFIFQYYREEENGRGNFPPRFSGLQFPNYSSELNVNALELDDSALYLCASSTQREVTSGELFFGEGSRLTVL.

This clone was counted a few times. The chain uses TRBV7-2 and TRBJ2-7, with 12 positions matching TRBD2. CDR1 is SGHTA, CDR2 FQGNSA, per germline. The CDR3 extends over 14 amino acids. The trim removed 5 bases at V and 3 bases at J, leaving 2 bases unmatched. This CDR3 is CASSPTSGSYEQYF. In nucleotides, the CDR3 is TGTGCCAGCAGCCCGACTAGCGGGAGCTACGAGCAGTACTTC.

The chain is built from TRBV2 and TRBJ1-5, with 8 bases identical to TRBD1. Germline V gene data show CDR1 as SNHLY and CDR2 as FYNNEI. The CDR3 extends over 16 amino acids. V was pared by 4 bases and J by 0 bases, with 5 bases of the junction left unmatched. The chain's CDR3 is CASSAQTGVSNQPQHF. DNA for the CDR3: TGTGCCAGCAGTGCGCAGACAGGGGTTAGCAATCAGCCCCAGCATTTT.

This clone was counted a few times. This CDR3 is also generated by other DNA sequences in the sample. This chain uses TRBV7-3 with TRBJ2-3; D is unresolved. Trimming removed 5 bases from V and 4 bases from J, with 10 bases in between. The CDR3 has 13 residues. Germline values: CDR1 SGHTA, CDR2 FQGTGA. The CDR3 DNA reads TGTGCCAGCAGCCTTGCCCGGGCAGATACGCAGTATTTT. This encodes CASSLARADTQYF.

The V gene is TRBV5-4, the J gene TRBJ2-2; D is ambiguous. The V gene's germline CDR1 is SGHNT and CDR2 YYREEE (reference sequence). The CDR3 sequence is 15 residues long. The V end lost 0 bases, the J end lost 4 bases, and 10 bases lay between the germline ends. This CDR3 is CASSLDRPATGELFF. DNA for the CDR3: TGTGCCAGCAGCTTGGATCGCCCGGCCACCGGGGAGCTGTTTTTT. Using reference TRBV5-4 and TRBJ2-2 for the parts outside the CDR3, the full variable domain is ETGVTQSPTHLIKTRGQQVTLRCSSQSGHNTVSWYQQALGQGPQFIFQYYREEENGRGNFPPRFSGLQFPNYSSELNVNALELDDSALYLCASSLDRPATGELFFGEGSRLTVL.

This clone has more than one count but fewer than ten. The chain has TRBV7-2 and TRBJ2-3; TRBD1 agrees at 12 bases. Trimming took 5 bases from V and 7 from J; bases not matched to a gene: 7. The CDR3 runs to 15 residues. Germline values: CDR1 SGHTA, CDR2 FQGNSA. CDR3 sequence (DNA): TGTGCCAGCAGCCTGGGACAGGGGGCGACGAATACGCAGTATTTT. Protein sequence: CASSLGQGATNTQYF.

This chain uses TRBV18 with TRBJ1-1; D is uncertain. The germline V gene has CDR1 KGHSH and CDR2 LQKENI. The CDR3 extends over 15 amino acids. The V and J ends lost 3 bases and 3 bases respectively, with 14 bases between them. The CDR3 DNA reads TGTGCCAGCTCACCCTCTCCTATCGGAGACACTGAAGCTTTCTTT. Protein sequence: CASSPSPIGDTEAFF.

Only a few counts were recorded for this clone. The chain is built from TRBV7-2 and TRBJ2-7; either TRBD1 or TRBD2 may fit D (5 bases each). Germline V gene data show CDR1 as SGHTA and CDR2 as FQGNSA. This CDR3 has 13 amino acids. V dropped 5 bases and J dropped 4 bases, with 12 bases sitting between them. Here the CDR3 reads CASSAGGKYEQYF. The CDR3 nucleotides are TGTGCCAGCAGCGCTGGGGGAAAATACGAGCAGTACTTC.

V and J are TRBV11-1 and TRBJ2-7, with D maybe TRBD1 (5 bases). Germline V gives CDR1 SGHAT, CDR2 FQDESV (reference sequence). V was pared by 2 bases and J by 2 bases, with 13 bases between. The CDR3 length is 15 residues. DNA of the CDR3: TGTGCCAGCAGCTTACTGGGGCCAGGACCCTACGAGCAGTACTTC. Its protein product is CASSLLGPGPYEQYF. Supplemented by reference TRBV11-1 and TRBJ2-7, the full variable domain reads EAEVAQSPRYKITEKSQAVAFWCDPISGHATLYWYRQILGQGPELLVQFQDESVVDDSQLPKDRFSAERLKGVDSTLKIQPAELGDSAMYLCASSLLGPGPYEQYFGPGTRLTVT.

The chain uses TRBV30 and TRBJ2-4, with 11 bases matching TRBD2. The CDR3 totals 19 residues. Germline trimming cut 5 bases from V and 0 bases from J; bases unmatched to any gene: 15. Germline V lookup: CDR1 GTSNPN, CDR2 SVGIG (reference sequence). The CDR3 sequence is CAWELAGGALSVAKNIQYF. CDR3 bases: TGTGCCTGGGAGCTAGCGGGAGGAGCACTTTCCGTAGCCAAAAACATTCAGTACTTC.

The V call is TRBV11-2, the J call TRBJ2-7; 7 bases fit TRBD1. The CDR3 covers 15 residues. V lost 5 bases, J lost 2 bases, and 9 bases stayed unmatched. Germline V gene sequence: CDR1 SGHAT, CDR2 FQNNGV. The CDR3 loop reads CASSEGQTTTYEQYF. DNA of the CDR3: TGTGCCAGCAGCGAGGGACAGACGACCACCTACGAGCAGTACTTC.